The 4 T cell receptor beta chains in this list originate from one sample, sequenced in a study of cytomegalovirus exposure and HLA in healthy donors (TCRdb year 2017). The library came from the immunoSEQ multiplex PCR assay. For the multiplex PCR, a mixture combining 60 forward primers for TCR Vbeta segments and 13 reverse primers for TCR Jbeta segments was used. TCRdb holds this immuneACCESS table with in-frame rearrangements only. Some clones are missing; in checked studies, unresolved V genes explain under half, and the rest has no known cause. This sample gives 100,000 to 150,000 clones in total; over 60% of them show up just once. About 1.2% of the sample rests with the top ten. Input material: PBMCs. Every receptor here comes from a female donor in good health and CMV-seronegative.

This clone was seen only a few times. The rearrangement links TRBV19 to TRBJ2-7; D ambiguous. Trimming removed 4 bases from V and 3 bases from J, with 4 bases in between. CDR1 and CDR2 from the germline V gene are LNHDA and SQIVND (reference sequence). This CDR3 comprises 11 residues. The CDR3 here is CASSTHYEQYF. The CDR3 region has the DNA TGTGCCAGTAGTACCCACTACGAGCAGTACTTC.

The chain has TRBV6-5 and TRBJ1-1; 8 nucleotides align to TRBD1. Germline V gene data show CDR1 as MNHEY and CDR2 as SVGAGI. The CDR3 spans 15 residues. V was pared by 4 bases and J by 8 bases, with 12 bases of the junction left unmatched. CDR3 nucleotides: TGTGCCAGCAGTTTCCGGACAGGGTCGGGGTCAGAAGCTTTCTTT. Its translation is CASSFRTGSGSEAFF.

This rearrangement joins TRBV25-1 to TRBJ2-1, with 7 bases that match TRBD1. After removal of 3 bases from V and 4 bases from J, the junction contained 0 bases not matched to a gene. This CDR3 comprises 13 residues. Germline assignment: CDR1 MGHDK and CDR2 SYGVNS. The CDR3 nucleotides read TGTGCCAGCAGTGAGGGACAGTACAATGAGCAGTTCTTC. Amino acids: CASSEGQYNEQFF.

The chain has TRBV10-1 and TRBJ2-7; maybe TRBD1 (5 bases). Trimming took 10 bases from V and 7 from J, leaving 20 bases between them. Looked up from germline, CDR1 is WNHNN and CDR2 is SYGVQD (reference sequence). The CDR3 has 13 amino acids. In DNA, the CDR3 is TGCGCCACCTGGGCGACAGCTCCTAGGGAGCAGTACTTC. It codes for CATWATAPREQYF.